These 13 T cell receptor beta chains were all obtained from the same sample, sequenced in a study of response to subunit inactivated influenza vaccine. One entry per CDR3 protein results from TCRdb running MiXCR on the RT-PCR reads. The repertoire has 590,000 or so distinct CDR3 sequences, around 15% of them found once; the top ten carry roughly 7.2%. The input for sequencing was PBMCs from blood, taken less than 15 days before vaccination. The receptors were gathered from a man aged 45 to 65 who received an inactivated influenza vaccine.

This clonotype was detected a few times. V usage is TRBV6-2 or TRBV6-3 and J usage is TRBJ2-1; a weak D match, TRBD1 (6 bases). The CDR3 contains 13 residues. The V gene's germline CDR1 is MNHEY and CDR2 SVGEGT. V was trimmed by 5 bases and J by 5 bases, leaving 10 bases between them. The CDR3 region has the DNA TGTGCCAGCAGTAAAACAGGGAACAATGAGCAGTTCTTC. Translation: CASSKTGNNEQFF.

The CDR3 sequence: CASSSILIDFYNEQFF. CDR3 in DNA: TGTGCCAGCAGCTCGATCCTCATAGACTTCTACAATGAGCAGTTCTTC. The chain employs TRBV7-9 and TRBJ2-1; D ambiguous. The CDR3 runs 16 residues. Trimming left V 4 bases short and J 3 bases short, with 16 bases between. The germline V gene has CDR1 SEHNR and CDR2 FQNEAQ (reference sequence).

The CDR3 region is CASSLDSKYEQYF. In DNA form, the CDR3 reads TGTGCCAGCAGCTTGGACAGTAAATACGAGCAGTACTTC. V is TRBV5-6 and J is TRBJ2-7; D unclear. V was shortened by 0 bases and J by 4 bases, with 8 bases between the two germline ends. This CDR3 has 13 amino acids. Germline V CDR1 and CDR2: SGHDT, YYEEEE.

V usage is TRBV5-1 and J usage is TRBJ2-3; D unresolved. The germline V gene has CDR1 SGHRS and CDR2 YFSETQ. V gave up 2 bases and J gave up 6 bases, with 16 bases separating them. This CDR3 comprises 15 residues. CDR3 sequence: CASSLIGRYADTQYF. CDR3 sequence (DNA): TGCGCCAGCAGCTTAATAGGCAGGTACGCGGATACGCAGTATTTT.

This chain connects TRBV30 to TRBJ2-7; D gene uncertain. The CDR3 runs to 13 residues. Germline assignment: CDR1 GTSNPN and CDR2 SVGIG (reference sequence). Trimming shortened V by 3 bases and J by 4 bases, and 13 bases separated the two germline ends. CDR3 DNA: TGTGCCTGGAGGTCCCCGGGCTGGTACGAGCAGTACTTC. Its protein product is CAWRSPGWYEQYF.

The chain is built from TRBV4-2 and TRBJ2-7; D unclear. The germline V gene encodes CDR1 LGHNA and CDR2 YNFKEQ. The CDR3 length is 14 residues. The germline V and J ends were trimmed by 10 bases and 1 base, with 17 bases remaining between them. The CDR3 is CANIRNTKSYEQYF. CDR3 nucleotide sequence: TGTGCCAATATAAGGAACACTAAGTCCTACGAGCAGTACTTC.

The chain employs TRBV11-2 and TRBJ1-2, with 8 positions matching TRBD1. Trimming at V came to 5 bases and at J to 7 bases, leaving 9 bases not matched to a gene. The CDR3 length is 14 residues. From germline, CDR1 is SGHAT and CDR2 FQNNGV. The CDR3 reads CASSPGGEGGGYTF. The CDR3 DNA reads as TGTGCCAGCAGCCCAGGGGGCGAGGGGGGTGGCTACACCTTC.

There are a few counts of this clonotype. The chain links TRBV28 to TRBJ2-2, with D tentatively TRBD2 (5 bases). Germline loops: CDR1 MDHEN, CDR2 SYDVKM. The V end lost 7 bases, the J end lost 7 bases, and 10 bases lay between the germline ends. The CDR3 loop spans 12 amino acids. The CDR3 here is CASTPRGGELFF. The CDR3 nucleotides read TGTGCCAGCACCCCCCGGGGCGGGGAGCTGTTTTTT.

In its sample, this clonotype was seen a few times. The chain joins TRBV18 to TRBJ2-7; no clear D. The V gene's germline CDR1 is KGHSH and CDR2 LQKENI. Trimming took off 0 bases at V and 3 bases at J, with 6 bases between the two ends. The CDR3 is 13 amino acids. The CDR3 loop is CASSPPTNYEQYF. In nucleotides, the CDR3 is TGTGCCAGCTCACCACCGACGAACTACGAGCAGTACTTC.

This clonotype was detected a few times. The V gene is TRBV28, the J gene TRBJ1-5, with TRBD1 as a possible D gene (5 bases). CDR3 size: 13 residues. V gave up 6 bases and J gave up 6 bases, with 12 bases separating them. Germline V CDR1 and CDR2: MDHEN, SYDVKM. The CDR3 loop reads CASSTPGGQPQHF. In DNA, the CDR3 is TGTGCCAGCAGCACACCGGGGGGTCAGCCCCAGCATTTT.

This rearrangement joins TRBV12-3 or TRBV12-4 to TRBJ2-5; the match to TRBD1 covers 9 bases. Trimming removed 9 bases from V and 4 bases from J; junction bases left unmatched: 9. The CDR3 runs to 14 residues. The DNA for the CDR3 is TGTGCCAGTAGTGACAGGGGGATAGTAGAGACCCAGTACTTC. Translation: CASSDRGIVETQYF.

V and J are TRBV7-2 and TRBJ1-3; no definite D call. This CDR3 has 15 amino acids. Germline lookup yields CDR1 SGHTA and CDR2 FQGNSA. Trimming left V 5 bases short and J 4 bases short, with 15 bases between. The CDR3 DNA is TGTGCCAGCAGCCTCCAGAGGTCTGCAGGAAACACCATATATTTT. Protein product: CASSLQRSAGNTIYF.

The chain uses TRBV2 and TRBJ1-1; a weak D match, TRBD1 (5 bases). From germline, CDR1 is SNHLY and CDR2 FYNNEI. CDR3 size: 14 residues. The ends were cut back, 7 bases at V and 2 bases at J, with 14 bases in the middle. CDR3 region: CASTGGRGNTEAFF. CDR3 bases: TGTGCCAGCACCGGGGGGAGGGGAAACACTGAAGCTTTCTTT.